Listed here is a single TCR beta chain. Its antigen is still unknown. J was trimmed by 5 bases and V by 4 bases; bases with no gene match: 10. Germline CDR1 SGHDT, CDR2 YYEEEE. This CDR3 is built from 15 residues. The data derive from a study of cytomegalovirus exposure and HLA in healthy donors. Study-level points and caveats: TCR clusters originating in the first cohort tended to co-occur in the roughly 130 validation repertoires, according to a later analysis.

TCRdb's copy holds only in-frame clones and misses some; the assay was immunoSEQ multiplex PCR. The sample records some 170,000 clones, around nine tenths being singletons. This clonotype originated in a man aged 18 to 30 in good health and CMV-seropositive. The sequenced material came from PBMCs. This chain joins TRBV5-6 and TRBJ2-7; 9 bases agree with TRBD1. CDR3 loop: CASSPRDRVLDEQYF. CDR3 DNA: TGTGCCAGCAGCCCCCGGGACAGGGTTTTGGACGAGCAGTACTTC.